This T cell receptor beta chain was sequenced in a study of T cell repertoires in cytomegalovirus infection. Study-level points and caveats: The study found HLA-C-restricted CMV-specific TCR beta clonotypes dominating the ex vivo response.

This clonotype was seen repeatedly, ten times or more. Its matching antigen is unknown. TCRdb passed the reads through MiXCR, listing each CDR3 protein once. The repertoire has over 300,000 distinct CDR3 sequences, around 9.5% of them found once; the top ten carry about 3.9%. Losses at the gene ends were 11 bases for V and 4 bases for J; bases not matched to a gene: 8. CDR3 length equals 13 residues. Germline-derived CDR1 and CDR2 are SNHLY and FYNNEI. This chain links TRBV2 with TRBJ2-1; 7 bases agree with TRBD2. Sequencing was done on a sample of PBMCs. The receptor was isolated from a human donor in good health (CMV status not recorded). Some clones in this sample may be carry-over from other donors' samples. The DNA for the CDR3 is TGTGCCTCCCTAGGAGCGGGATACAATGAGCAGTTCTTC. Its protein product is CASLGAGYNEQFF.